Presented here are 10 T cell receptor beta chains from one specimen sequenced in a study of shared clonotypes between healthy human individuals. Sequenced by immunoSEQ multiplex PCR; TCRdb stores in-frame clones only, minus some. The data show about 1.5 million clones, with 95% to 99% seen just once and roughly 0.45% held by the top ten. Source material: naive CD4+ T cells sorted from blood. Subset of the sample: CD45RA+ positively selected. The receptors stem from a man under 40 in good health.

The chain uses TRBV7-3 and TRBJ2-1; TRBD2 aligns across 7 bases. From germline, CDR1 is SGHTA and CDR2 FQGTGA. This CDR3 region has 13 residues. V dropped 5 bases and J dropped 10; count of bases not matched to a gene: 8. This CDR3 is CASSRTRNVEQFF. The CDR3 DNA reads TGTGCCAGCAGCCGGACTAGAAATGTAGAGCAGTTCTTC.

The chain carries TRBV7-8 and TRBJ2-7; 12 bases line up with TRBD2. The length of the CDR3 is 18 residues. Germline CDR1 reads SGHVS; CDR2 reads FQNEAQ. Losses at the gene ends were 4 bases for V and 3 bases for J; bases not matched to a gene: 13. Here the CDR3 reads CASSSGTSGLEWGYEQYF. For the CDR3, the DNA is TGTGCCAGCAGCTCCGGGACTAGCGGGCTAGAGTGGGGCTACGAGCAGTACTTC.

J is TRBJ2-7 and V is TRBV5-1; D call uncertain. V was pared by 1 base and J by 2 bases, with 28 bases between. The CDR3 extends over 20 amino acids. Germline CDR1 reads SGHRS; CDR2 reads YFSETQ. The CDR3 is CASSLSVSRSSGLGAYEQYF. In DNA form, the CDR3 reads TGCGCCAGCAGCTTGAGTGTGTCTAGGTCGTCCGGATTAGGCGCCTACGAGCAGTACTTC. Variable domain in full (rest from reference TRBV5-1 and TRBJ2-7): KAGVTQTPRYLIKTRGQQVTLSCSPISGHRSVSWYQQTPGQGLQFLFEYFSETQRNKGNFPGRFSGRQFSNSRSEMNVSTLELGDSALYLCASSLSVSRSSGLGAYEQYFGPGTRLTVT.

The chain uses TRBV11-3 and TRBJ2-3; D remains ambiguous. The CDR3 is 12 amino acids. Germline V gives CDR1 SGHNT, CDR2 YENEEA. Trimming left V 1 base short and J 4 bases short, with 3 bases between. CDR3 region: CASSLVSDTQYF. DNA for the CDR3: TGTGCCAGCAGCTTAGTGTCAGATACGCAGTATTTT.

The rearrangement joins TRBV5-4 to TRBJ2-3; 8 bases are a match to TRBD2. The ends lost 4 bases at V and 1 base at J; junction bases unmatched: 5. The germline gives CDR1 SGHNT, CDR2 YYREEE (reference sequence). This CDR3 is 15 amino acids long. The CDR3 DNA sequence: TGTGCCAGCAGCCCAGCTAGCGGGCGCACAGATACGCAGTATTTT. Encoded protein: CASSPASGRTDTQYF. Complete variable domain (other parts from reference TRBV5-4 and TRBJ2-3): ETGVTQSPTHLIKTRGQQVTLRCSSQSGHNTVSWYQQALGQGPQFIFQYYREEENGRGNFPPRFSGLQFPNYSSELNVNALELDDSALYLCASSPASGRTDTQYFGPGTRLTVL.

This chain joins TRBV5-3 and TRBJ1-2; 8 positions match TRBD1. TRBV5-3 is recorded as an ORF, its role being uncertain. The V gene end was trimmed by 8 bases and the J gene end by 2 bases; junction bases not matched to a gene: 8. The CDR3 extends over 14 amino acids. The CDR3 protein is CASIPQGANYGYTF. The CDR3 DNA reads TGTGCCAGCATTCCGCAGGGGGCCAACTATGGCTACACCTTC.

The chain uses TRBV2 and TRBJ2-7; 8 bases align to TRBD2. There are 14 residues in the CDR3. From germline, CDR1 is SNHLY and CDR2 FYNNEI. V lost 6 bases and J lost 6; bases outside the gene matches: 10. The CDR3, as DNA: TGTGCCAGCAGGGCCGGGACTAGTCGGGCCGAGCAGTACTTC. This gives the protein CASRAGTSRAEQYF. Full variable domain (rest looked up from reference TRBV2 and TRBJ2-7): EPEVTQTPSHQVTQMGQEVILRCVPISNHLYFYWYRQILGQKVEFLVSFYNNEISEKSEIFDDQFSVERPDGSNFTLKIRSTKLEDSAMYFCASRAGTSRAEQYFGPGTRLTVT.

The chain joins TRBV9 to TRBJ2-1; the D is unclear. The CDR3 has 13 residues. The V and J ends lost 0 bases and 6 bases respectively, with 7 bases between them. Germline CDR1 and CDR2: SGDLS and YYNGEE. The CDR3 spells CASSVAAANEQFF. The CDR3 coding sequence is TGTGCCAGCAGCGTAGCTGCGGCCAATGAGCAGTTCTTC.

The rearrangement links TRBV14 to TRBJ2-7, with TRBD2 matching 11 bases. Trimming took 3 bases from V and 3 from J; bases not matched to a gene: 4. CDR3 length: 15 residues. CDR1 and CDR2 (germline): SGHDN, FVKESK. The CDR3 region is CASSQGLAAIYEQYF. CDR3 in DNA: TGTGCCAGCAGCCAGGGACTAGCGGCGATCTACGAGCAGTACTTC. The whole variable domain, filled in from reference TRBV14 and TRBJ2-7, reads EAGVTQFPSHSVIEKGQTVTLRCDPISGHDNLYWYRRVMGKEIKFLLHFVKESKQDESGMPNNRFLAERTGGTYSTLKVQPAELEDSGVYFCASSQGLAAIYEQYFGPGTRLTVT.

The rearrangement joins TRBV28 to TRBJ2-1; possible D gene TRBD1, 6 bases. V lost 4 bases and J 0 bases, leaving 10 bases between the germline ends. This CDR3 is 15 amino acids long. Germline V gene lookup returns CDR1 MDHEN and CDR2 SYDVKM. Written as DNA, the CDR3 is TGTGCCAGCAGTTCTCTAGGGGGCTCCTACAATGAGCAGTTCTTC. This encodes CASSSLGGSYNEQFF.